This TCR beta chain derives from a study of cytomegalovirus exposure and HLA in healthy donors. The germline V gene encodes CDR1 MDHEN and CDR2 SYDVKM. J lost 8 bases, V lost 6 bases, and 11 bases had no gene match. The CDR3 totals 16 residues. On this clone itself: What it binds is unknown.

PCR was performed using 60 Vbeta and 13 Jbeta primers. Assay used: immunoSEQ multiplex PCR; TCRdb lists only in-frame clones, some missing. The table records about 200,000 clones, around 80% of them present only once. Findings and limits, study-wide: CMV serostatus was the only immune exposure information that was available.

The J gene is TRBJ2-1, the V gene TRBV28; 12 bases line up with TRBD2. Sequencing input: PBMCs. The clonotype comes from a male donor in good health and CMV-seronegative. CDR3 nucleotide sequence: TGTGCCAGCAGCTCTAGACTAGCGGGAGAACGGGATGAGCAGTTCTTC. This codes for CASSSRLAGERDEQFF.